These 21 T cell receptor beta chains were sequenced from one sample in a study of post-analysis software for immune sequencing data. Findings and caveats of the study: Roughly five TRBV segments appeared more often in patients than in controls, and TRBV5-6, TRBV5-1 and TRBV20-1 were among these.

TCR beta libraries were prepared from cDNA with unique molecular identifiers. TCRdb processed the PCR reads anew with MiXCR; each CDR3 protein has one entry. The sample contains 450,000 to 650,000 distinct CDR3 sequences, roughly 45% of which appear only once. No antigen is known for these receptors. Sequenced sample: blood. These receptors all come from a girl aged 5-17 years with multiple sclerosis.

The genes are TRBV5-1 and TRBJ2-6; D ambiguous. V lost 3 bases, J lost 1 base, and 17 bases lay in between. The length of the CDR3 is 18 residues. In germline, CDR1 is SGHRS, CDR2 YFSETQ. The CDR3 protein is CASSSMDGYGSGANVLTF. The CDR3 nucleotides are TGCGCCAGCAGCTCGATGGACGGTTATGGATCTGGGGCCAACGTCCTGACTTTC.

This clonotype was observed a few times. A junction end diverges from the germline sequence, so it may reflect a read error. The V gene is TRBV12-3 or TRBV12-4, the J gene TRBJ2-7; D unclear. The CDR3 runs 12 residues. The CDR3 sequence is CASSSWFFERYF. Here the CDR3 DNA reads TGTGCCAGCAGCTCGTGGTTTTTCGAGCGGTACTTC.

In this sample, this clonotype turned up once. The rearrangement joins TRBV5-1 to TRBJ2-7, with a possible D match to TRBD1 (5 bases). The V gene lost 4 bases and the J gene lost 0 bases, with 14 bases spanning the gap. The CDR3 spans 15 residues. Germline-derived CDR1 and CDR2 are SGHRS and YFSETQ. CDR3 bases: TGCGCCAGCAGCACACAATTTGGGGCCTCCTACGAGCAGTACTTC. This encodes CASSTQFGASYEQYF.

This clonotype was seen more than once but under ten times. The rearrangement joins TRBV12-3 or TRBV12-4 to TRBJ2-3; possibly TRBD1 or TRBD2 for D (7 bases each). There are 17 residues in the CDR3. The V end lost 8 bases, the J end lost 0 bases, and 21 bases lay between the germline ends. CDR3 DNA sequence: TGTGCCAGCGTCCCCAGGGGGGGGACAATTAGCACAGATACGCAGTATTTT. Residues: CASVPRGGTISTDTQYF.

This clonotype was observed a handful of times. The chain is built from TRBV13 and TRBJ2-7; 7 bases agree with TRBD1. V shed 6 bases and J 4 bases; nucleotides not matched to a gene: 9. Germline assignment: CDR1 PRHDT and CDR2 FYEKMQ (reference sequence). CDR3 size: 14 residues. Here the CDR3 DNA reads TGTGCCAGCAGTTCGGACAGGTGGGGTTACGAGCAGTACTTC. This translates into CASSSDRWGYEQYF.

V is TRBV20-1 and J is TRBJ1-2, with TRBD1 as a possible D gene (6 bases). From germline, CDR1 is DFQATT and CDR2 SNEGSKA (reference sequence). This CDR3 comprises 16 residues. Deletions cut 2 bases from V and 4 bases from J, with 20 bases between. CDR3 sequence: CSARRPGALGIYGYTF. In DNA form, the CDR3 reads TGCAGTGCTAGAAGGCCGGGGGCGTTGGGGATCTATGGCTACACCTTC.

Many counts were recorded for this clonotype. The J gene is TRBJ2-7, the V gene TRBV4-2; D perhaps matches TRBD1 (6 bases). Trimming left V 1 base short and J 5 bases short, with 15 bases between. The germline V gene has CDR1 LGHNA and CDR2 YNFKEQ. This CDR3 has 15 amino acids. The CDR3 reads CASSQAGTLEDEQYF. For the CDR3, the DNA is TGTGCCAGCAGCCAAGCGGGGACACTCGAGGACGAGCAGTACTTC.

The V and J genes are TRBV7-6 and TRBJ2-7; tentative D call: TRBD1 (6 bases). This CDR3 comprises 15 residues. V lost 1 base, J lost 1 base, and 11 bases lay in between. The germline V gene has CDR1 SGHVS and CDR2 FNYEAQ. The CDR3 region is CASSLVSGESYEQYF. As DNA, the CDR3 is TGTGCCAGCAGCTTAGTCTCAGGGGAGTCCTACGAGCAGTACTTC. The complete variable domain, with remaining parts taken from reference TRBV7-6 and TRBJ2-7, reads GAGVSQSPRYKVTKRGQDVALRCDPISGHVSLYWYRQALGQGPEFLTYFNYEAQQDKSGLPNDRFSAERPEGSISTLTIQRTEQRDSAMYRCASSLVSGESYEQYFGPGTRLTVT.

The rearrangement joins TRBV4-1 to TRBJ2-7; 9 bases are a match to TRBD1. With 0 bases clipped from V and 2 bases from J, the junction kept 8 bases outside the gene matches. The CDR3 spans 17 residues. Germline CDR1 reads MGHRA; CDR2 reads YSYEKL. CDR3 nucleotide sequence: TGCGCCAGCAGCCAAGATGGGGGGCGACAGGGGGCCTACGAGCAGTACTTC. It is translated as CASSQDGGRQGAYEQYF.

This clonotype was recorded a few times. CDR3 sequence reads: CASSLVGSVSYNEQFF. The CDR3 DNA follows: TGCGCCAGCAGCTTGGTGGGTAGCGTCTCCTACAATGAGCAGTTCTTC. The V and J genes are TRBV5-1 and TRBJ2-1; TRBD2 might be the D (5 bases). Germline V gene data show CDR1 as SGHRS and CDR2 as YFSETQ. Deletions cut 0 bases from V and 0 bases from J, with 10 bases between. The CDR3 has 16 amino acids.

The chain links TRBV29-1 to TRBJ2-3; TRBD2 might be the D (5 bases). The germline V gene encodes CDR1 SQVTM and CDR2 ANQGSEA. Between the trimmed V and J ends, which lost 7 bases and 1 base, there was a span of 12 bases. The CDR3 is 13 residues long. CDR3 DNA: TGCAGCGCCCCGGAGGCCGGCACAGATACGCAGTATTTT. It encodes CSAPEAGTDTQYF.

This sequence joins TRBV29-1 and TRBJ2-5; D remains unclear. Trimming took 4 bases from V and 0 from J, leaving 6 bases between them. In germline, CDR1 is SQVTM, CDR2 ANQGSEA. This CDR3 comprises 12 residues. The CDR3 here is CSVGLNQETQYF. The CDR3 DNA is TGCAGCGTTGGGTTGAACCAAGAGACCCAGTACTTC.

This clonotype was seen a handful of times. The V call is TRBV5-1, the J call TRBJ2-5; D might be TRBD1 (6 bases). The CDR3 has 15 amino acids. V lost 3 bases and J 4 bases, leaving 16 bases between the germline ends. Germline V gene data show CDR1 as SGHRS and CDR2 as YFSETQ. The CDR3 coding sequence is TGCGCCAGCAGCTCGGAGACAGGACGGGGAGAGACCCAGTACTTC. It is translated as CASSSETGRGETQYF.

V is TRBV5-1 and J is TRBJ2-1, with TRBD2 matching 8 bases. TRBJ2-7 explains the end of the DNA better; the J call may be wrong. Per germline, CDR1 SGHRS and CDR2 YFSETQ. The CDR3 is made up of 16 amino acids. CDR3: CASSLTGREGRNEQYF. CDR3 in DNA: TGCGCCAGCAGCCTGACCGGACGGGAGGGCCGCAATGAGCAGTACTTC.

The rearrangement links TRBV25-1 to TRBJ1-1, with 8 bases matching TRBD1. CDR3 length equals 13 residues. Per germline, CDR1 MGHDK and CDR2 SYGVNS. V shed 8 bases, J shed 4 bases, and the junction held 6 bases outside the gene matches. CDR3 DNA: TGTGCCAGCGGACAGGGTCCGGGCACTGAAGCTTTCTTT. Protein sequence: CASGQGPGTEAFF.

This clonotype has just a few counts. V is TRBV7-8 and J is TRBJ2-5; D is perhaps TRBD1 (6 bases). Trimming took off 0 bases at V and 4 bases at J, with 12 bases between the two ends. CDR3 length: 15 residues. The germline CDR1 and CDR2 sequences are SGHVS and FQNEAQ. CDR3 DNA: TGTGCCAGCAGCTTAGCCCGGGACATAGGAGAGACCCAGTACTTC. The encoded protein is CASSLARDIGETQYF.

Only one count was recorded for this clonotype. The V call is TRBV6-2 or TRBV6-3, the J call TRBJ1-1; TRBD1 agrees at 9 bases. CDR3 size: 13 residues. Per germline, CDR1 MNHEY and CDR2 SVGEGT. V dropped 2 bases and J dropped 10; count of bases not matched to a gene: 5. CDR3 in amino acids: CASSYQTGGGAFF. The DNA for the CDR3 is TGTGCCAGCAGTTACCAGACAGGGGGAGGAGCTTTCTTT.

The gene calls are TRBV20-1 and TRBJ2-7, with D unclear. Germline V lookup: CDR1 DFQATT, CDR2 SNEGSKA (reference sequence). This CDR3 has 12 residues. V shed 6 bases and J shed 0 bases, with 9 bases lying between them. CDR3 loop: CSAHGSSYEQYF. The CDR3 nucleotides read TGCAGTGCCCACGGTAGCTCCTACGAGCAGTACTTC.

This clonotype showed up just a few times. The V call is TRBV6-6, the J call TRBJ2-5; 7 bases align to TRBD1. This CDR3 comprises 13 residues. Trimming cost V 6 bases and J 7 bases; bases outside gene matches: 8. Germline assignment: CDR1 MNHNY and CDR2 SVGAGI (reference sequence). CDR3 region: CASSRGQTGTQYF. The CDR3 nucleotides read TGTGCCAGCAGCAGGGGACAGACGGGGACCCAGTACTTC.

V is TRBV5-1 and J is TRBJ2-7, with D tentatively TRBD1 or TRBD2 (5 bases each). The V gene lost 5 bases and the J gene lost 3 bases, with 12 bases spanning the gap. From germline, CDR1 is SGHRS and CDR2 YFSETQ. There are 13 residues in the CDR3. The CDR3: CASRRDGFYEQYF. The CDR3, as DNA: TGCGCCAGCAGACGGGACGGATTCTACGAGCAGTACTTC.

This sequence joins TRBV5-5 and TRBJ1-5; D not resolved. CDR3 length: 14 amino acids. V lost 1 base, J lost 5 bases, and 10 bases lay in between. Germline V CDR1 and CDR2: SGHKS, YYEKEE (reference sequence). The CDR3 sequence: CASSLRTEYQPQHF. The CDR3 nucleotides are TGTGCCAGCAGCTTGAGGACCGAATATCAGCCCCAGCATTTT.